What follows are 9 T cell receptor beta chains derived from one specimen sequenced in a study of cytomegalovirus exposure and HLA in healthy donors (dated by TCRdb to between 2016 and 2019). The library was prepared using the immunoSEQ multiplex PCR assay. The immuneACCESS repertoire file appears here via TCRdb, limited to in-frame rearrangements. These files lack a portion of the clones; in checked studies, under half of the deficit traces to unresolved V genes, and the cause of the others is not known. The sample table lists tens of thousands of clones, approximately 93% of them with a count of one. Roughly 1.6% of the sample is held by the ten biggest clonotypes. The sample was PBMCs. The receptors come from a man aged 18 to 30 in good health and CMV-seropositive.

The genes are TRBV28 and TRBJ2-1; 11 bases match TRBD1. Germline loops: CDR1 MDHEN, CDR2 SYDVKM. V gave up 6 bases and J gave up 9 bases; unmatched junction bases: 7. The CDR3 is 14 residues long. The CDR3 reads CASRSGQGGGEQFF. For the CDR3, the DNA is TGTGCCAGCAGGTCGGGACAGGGGGGCGGTGAGCAGTTCTTC.

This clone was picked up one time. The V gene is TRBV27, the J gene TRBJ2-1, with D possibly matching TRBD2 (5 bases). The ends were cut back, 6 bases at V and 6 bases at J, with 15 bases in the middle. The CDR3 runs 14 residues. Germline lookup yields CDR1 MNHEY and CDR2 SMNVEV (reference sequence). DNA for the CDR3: TGTGCCAGCAGGGACTTAGACTGGGCCAATGAGCAGTTCTTC. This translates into CASRDLDWANEQFF.

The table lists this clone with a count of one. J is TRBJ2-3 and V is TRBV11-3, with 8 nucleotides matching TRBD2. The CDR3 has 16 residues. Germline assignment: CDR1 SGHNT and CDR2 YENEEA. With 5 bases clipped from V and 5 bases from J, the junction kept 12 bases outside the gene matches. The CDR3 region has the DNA TGTGCCAGCAGCCCCGTCAGCGGGAGTTATGAAGATACGCAGTATTTT. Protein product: CASSPVSGSYEDTQYF.

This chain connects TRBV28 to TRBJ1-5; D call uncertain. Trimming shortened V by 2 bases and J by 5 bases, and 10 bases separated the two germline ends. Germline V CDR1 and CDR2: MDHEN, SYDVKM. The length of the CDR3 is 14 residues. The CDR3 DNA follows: TGTGCCAGCAGTTTAGATGGGAGTTATCAGCCCCAGCATTTT. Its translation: CASSLDGSYQPQHF.

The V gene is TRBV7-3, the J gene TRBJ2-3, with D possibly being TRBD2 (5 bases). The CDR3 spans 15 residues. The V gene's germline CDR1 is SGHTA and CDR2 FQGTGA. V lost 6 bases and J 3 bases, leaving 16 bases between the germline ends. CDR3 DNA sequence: TGTGCCAGCAGGGGCGGGCTCGGATTTACAGATACGCAGTATTTT. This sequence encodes CASRGGLGFTDTQYF.

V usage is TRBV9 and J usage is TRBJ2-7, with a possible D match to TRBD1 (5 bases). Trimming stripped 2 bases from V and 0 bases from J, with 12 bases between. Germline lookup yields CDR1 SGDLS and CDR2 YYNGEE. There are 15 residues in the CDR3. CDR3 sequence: CASSVRELSSYEQYF. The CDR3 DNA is TGTGCCAGCAGCGTCAGGGAATTGTCCTCCTACGAGCAGTACTTC. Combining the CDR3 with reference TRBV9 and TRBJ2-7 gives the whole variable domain DSGVTQTPKHLITATGQRVTLRCSPRSGDLSVYWYQQSLDQGLQFLIQYYNGEERAKGNILERFSAQQFPDLHSELNLSSLELGDSALYFCASSVRELSSYEQYFGPGTRLTVT.

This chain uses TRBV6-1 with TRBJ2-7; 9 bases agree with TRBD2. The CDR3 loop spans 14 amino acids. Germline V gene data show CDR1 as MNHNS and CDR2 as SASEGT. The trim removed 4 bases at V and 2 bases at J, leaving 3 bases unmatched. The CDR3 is CASSASGTPYEQYF. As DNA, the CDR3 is TGTGCCAGCAGTGCTAGCGGGACCCCCTACGAGCAGTACTTC.

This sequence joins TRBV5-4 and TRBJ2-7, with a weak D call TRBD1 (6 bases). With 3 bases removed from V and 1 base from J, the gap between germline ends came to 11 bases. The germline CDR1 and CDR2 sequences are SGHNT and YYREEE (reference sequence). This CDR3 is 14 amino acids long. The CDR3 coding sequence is TGTGCCAGCAGCTCCCCCCAGGGGTCCTACGAGCAGTACTTC. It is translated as CASSSPQGSYEQYF.

The CDR3 sequence: CASSPAPDSSYEQYF. The CDR3, as DNA: TGTGCCAGCAGCCCCGCCCCGGACAGCTCCTACGAGCAGTACTTC. The gene calls are TRBV9 and TRBJ2-7; D may be TRBD1 (6 bases). Germline V gene data show CDR1 as SGDLS and CDR2 as YYNGEE. CDR3 length: 15 residues. The V and J ends lost 4 bases and 0 bases respectively, with 14 bases between them.